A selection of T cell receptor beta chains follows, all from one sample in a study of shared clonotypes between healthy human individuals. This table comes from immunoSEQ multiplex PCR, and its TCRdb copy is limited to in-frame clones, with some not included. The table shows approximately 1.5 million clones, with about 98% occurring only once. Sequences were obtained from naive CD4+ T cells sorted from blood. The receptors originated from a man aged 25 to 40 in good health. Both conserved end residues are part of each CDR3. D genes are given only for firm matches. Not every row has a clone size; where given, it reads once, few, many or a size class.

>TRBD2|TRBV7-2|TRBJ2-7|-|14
TGTGCCAGCAGCGGGGGAGGGAGCTCCTACGAGCAGTACTTC
CASSGGGSSYEQYF
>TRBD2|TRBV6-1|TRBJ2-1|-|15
TGTGCCAACGGACTAGCGGGGAGCTCCTACAATGAGCAGTTCTTC
CANGLAGSSYNEQFF
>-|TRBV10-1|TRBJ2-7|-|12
TGCGCCAGATGTCGGGAGCTTTACGAGCAGTACTTC
CARCRELYEQYF
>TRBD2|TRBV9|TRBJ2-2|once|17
TGTGCCAGCCAGGGTGGTCTAGCGGGGTTCCACACCGGGGAGCTGTTTTTT
CASQGGLAGFHTGELFF
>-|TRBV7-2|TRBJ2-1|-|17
TGTGCCAGCAGCTTAGCGTTTGGGAGCCCGCAATGGCATGAGCAGTTCTTC
CASSLAFGSPQWHEQFF
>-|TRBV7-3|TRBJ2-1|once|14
TGTGCCAGCAGCCTAGACTGGGGAAACAATGAGCAGTTCTTC
CASSLDWGNNEQFF
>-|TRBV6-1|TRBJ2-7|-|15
TGTGCCAGCAGTGAAGCCGCGCCAGTGGGGTACGAGCAGTACTTC
CASSEAAPVGYEQYF
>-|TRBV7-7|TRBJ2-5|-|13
TGTGCCAGCAGCCCCGACAAGGTTGAGACCCAGTACTTC
CASSPDKVETQYF
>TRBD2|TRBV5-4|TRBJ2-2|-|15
TGTGCCAGCAGTTCTAGCGGGAGTGTCAACGGGGAGCTGTTTTTT
CASSSSGSVNGELFF
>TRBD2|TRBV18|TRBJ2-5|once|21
TGTGCCAGCTCACCTCTTAGCCCGGATCCACTAGCGGGAGGCCTCCAAGAGACCCAGTACTTC
CASSPLSPDPLAGGLQETQYF
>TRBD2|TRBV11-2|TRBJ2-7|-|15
TGTGCCAGCAGCACCGTCGGACTAGATTCAAACGAGCAGTACTTC
CASSTVGLDSNEQYF
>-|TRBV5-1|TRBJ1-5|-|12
TGCGCCAGAAGACAGATCAATCAGCCCCAGCATTTT
CARRQINQPQHF
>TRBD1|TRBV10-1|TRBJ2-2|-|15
TGCGCCAGCAGTGACCCGGGACAGGGATTCGTTGAGCTGTTTTTT
CASSDPGQGFVELFF
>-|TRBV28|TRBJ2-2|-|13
TGTGCCAGCAGTCTTCACAACACCGGGGAGCTGTTTTTT
CASSLHNTGELFF
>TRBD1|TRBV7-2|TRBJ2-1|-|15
TGTGCCAGCAGCTTAGAGACAGGGGACTACAATGAGCAGTTCTTC
CASSLETGDYNEQFF
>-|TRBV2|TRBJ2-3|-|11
TGTGCCAGCAGTGAGGCGGATACGCAGTATTTT
CASSEADTQYF
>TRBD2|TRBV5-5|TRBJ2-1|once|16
TGTGCCAGCAGCTTGGGACCGGGACTAGTCCACAATGAGCAGTTCTTC
CASSLGPGLVHNEQFF
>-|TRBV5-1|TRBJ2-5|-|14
TGCGCCAGCAGCACGGGACACCAGAAAGAGACCCAGTACTTC
CASSTGHQKETQYF
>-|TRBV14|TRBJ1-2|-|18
TGTGCCAGCAGCCAAGCCCAAAGTGGGGGTCCGTCTTACTATGGCTACACCTTC
CASSQAQSGGPSYYGYTF
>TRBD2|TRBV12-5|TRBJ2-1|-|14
TGTGCTAGTCAGGCGGGAGGTCTCTACAATGAGCAGTTCTTC
CASQAGGLYNEQFF
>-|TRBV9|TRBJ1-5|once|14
TGTGCCAGCAGCGTAGCTTCCGGGGATCAGCCCCAGCATTTT
CASSVASGDQPQHF
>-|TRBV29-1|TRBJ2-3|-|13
TGCAGCGCCGAACGCCCCAACACAGATACGCAGTATTTT
CSAERPNTDTQYF
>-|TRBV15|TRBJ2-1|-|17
TGTGCCACCAGCAGAGGGGCGGCGCAGGGCCCCTACAATGAGCAGTTCTTC
CATSRGAAQGPYNEQFF
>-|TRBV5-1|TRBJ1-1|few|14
TGCGCCAGCAGCTTGGATTACATGAACACTGAAGCTTTCTTT
CASSLDYMNTEAFF
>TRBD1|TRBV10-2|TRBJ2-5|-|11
TGCGCCAGCAGACAGGGGGAGACCCAGTACTTC
CASRQGETQYF
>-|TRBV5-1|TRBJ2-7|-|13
TGCGCCAGCCGGGACTCCAGTACATCCGAGCAGTACTTC
CASRDSSTSEQYF
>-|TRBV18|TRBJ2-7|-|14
TGTGCCAGCTCACAAGCGGGCCAAGCCTACGAGCAGTACTTC
CASSQAGQAYEQYF
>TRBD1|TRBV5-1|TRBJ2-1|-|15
TGCGCCAGCAGCTGGACAGGGGATCTTTACAATGAGCAGTTCTTC
CASSWTGDLYNEQFF
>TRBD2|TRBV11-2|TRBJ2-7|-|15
TGTGCCAGCAGCCGGACTAGCGGAGAACACTACGAGCAGTACTTC
CASSRTSGEHYEQYF
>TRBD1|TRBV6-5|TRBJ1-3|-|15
TGTGCCAGCAGGGACAGGGGTGGTTCTGGAAACACCATATATTTT
CASRDRGGSGNTIYF
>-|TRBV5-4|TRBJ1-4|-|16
TGTGCCAGCAGCTCCGGAGGGGTTAGGACTAATGAAAAACTGTTTTTT
CASSSGGVRTNEKLFF
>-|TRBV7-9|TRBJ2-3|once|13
TGTGCCAGCAGCAGAGGGCTTACAGATACGCAGTATTTT
CASSRGLTDTQYF
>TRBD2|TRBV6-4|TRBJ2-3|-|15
TGTGCCAGCAGCCAGCTAGCGGGGTCGACAGATACGCAGTATTTT
CASSQLAGSTDTQYF
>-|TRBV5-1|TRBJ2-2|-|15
TGCGCCAGCAGCCGTGGAGGGCCGGAGACCGGGGAGCTGTTTTTT
CASSRGGPETGELFF
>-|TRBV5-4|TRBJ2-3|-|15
TGTGCCAGCAGCAACCCCGGGACTAGCACAGATACGCAGTATTTT
CASSNPGTSTDTQYF
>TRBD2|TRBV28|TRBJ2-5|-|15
TGTGCCAGCAGTACTAGCGGAGGCGGGAAAGAGACCCAGTACTTC
CASSTSGGGKETQYF
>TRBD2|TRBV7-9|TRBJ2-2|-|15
TGTGCCAGCGTCGCCGGGACTACGAACACCGGGGAGCTGTTTTTT
CASVAGTTNTGELFF
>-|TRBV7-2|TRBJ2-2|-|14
TGTGCCAGCAGCACACGGCGGGGCACCGGGGAGCTGTTTTTT
CASSTRRGTGELFF
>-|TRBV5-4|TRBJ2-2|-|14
TGTGCCAGCAGCTTGGAACGGTTCACCGGGGAGCTGTTTTTT
CASSLERFTGELFF
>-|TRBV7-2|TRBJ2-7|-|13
TGTGCCAGCAGCCGGCACGGGTCCTACGAGCAGTACTTC
CASSRHGSYEQYF
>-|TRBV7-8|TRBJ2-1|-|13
TGTGCCAGCAGCGTTAGAAGGTACAATGAGCAGTTCTTC
CASSVRRYNEQFF
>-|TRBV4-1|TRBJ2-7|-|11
TGCGCCAGCAGCCCCAAAGAAGAGCAGTACTTC
CASSPKEEQYF
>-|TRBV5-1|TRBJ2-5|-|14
TGCGCCAGCAGCTTGGTCCCGGATCAAGAGACCCAGTACTTC
CASSLVPDQETQYF
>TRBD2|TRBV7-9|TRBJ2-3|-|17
TGTGCCAGCAGCCCCCTATGGGAAACTAGCGGGACCGATACGCAGTATTTT
CASSPLWETSGTDTQYF
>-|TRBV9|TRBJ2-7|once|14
TGTGCCAGCAGCGTAGGATCAGAGACCTACGAGCAGTACTTC
CASSVGSETYEQYF
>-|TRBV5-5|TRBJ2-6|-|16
TGTGCCAGCAGCTTGGTTGTGGGGGCTGGGGCCAACGTCCTGACTTTC
CASSLVVGAGANVLTF
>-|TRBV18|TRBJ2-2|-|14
TGTGCCAGCTACTCAGCCCGAGGCACCGGGGAGCTGTTTTTT
CASYSARGTGELFF